A selection of T cell receptor beta chains follows, all from one sample in a study of technical replicates of blood from a few donors. TCRdb's copy holds only in-frame clones and misses some; the assay was immunoSEQ multiplex PCR. The sample has fewer than 95,000 clones, approximately 95% seen once; the top ten hold over 0.25%. What was sequenced was T cells isolated from PBMCs. These receptors came from a human donor in good health. The CDR3 runs from the conserved cysteine through the conserved F or W. The order of the fields is J gene, V gene, clone size, D gene, CDR3 DNA, CDR3 protein. A D gene is named only where the DNA matches it firmly. A row's size may be missing; if present it is once, few, many or a size class.

TRBJ2-1 | TRBV4-2 | . | . | TGTGCCAGCAGCCAACGCAGGGATGGGCAGTTCTTC | CASSQRRDGQFF
TRBJ1-5 | TRBV6-5 | . | TRBD1 | TGTGCCAGCAGTGGTGCAGGGGGCGGGCAGCCCCAGCATTTT | CASSGAGGGQPQHF
TRBJ1-6 | TRBV9 | . | . | TGTGCCAGCAGCGTAGTTGGCAGCTATAATTCACCCCTCCACTTT | CASSVVGSYNSPLHF
TRBJ1-1 | TRBV5-4 | . | . | TGTGCCAGCAGCTTGGGGGGCGGGGGGACTGAAGCTTTCTTT | CASSLGGGGTEAFF
TRBJ2-4 | TRBV5-4 | . | . | TGTGCCAGCAGCGCTGGAGGAGGCGAAGTCAACATTCAGTACTTC | CASSAGGGEVNIQYF
TRBJ2-7 | TRBV18 | once | TRBD1 | TGTGCCAGCTCAAAAAGGACAGGTGATGCCTACGAGCAGTACTTC | CASSKRTGDAYEQYF
TRBJ2-5 | TRBV29-1 | . | TRBD1 | TGCAGCGTTGAATCCTCGACAGGGGGCGGCGAGACCCAGTACTTC | CSVESSTGGGETQYF
TRBJ2-7 | TRBV28 | . | TRBD1 | TGTGCCAGCAGCAAGACGGACAGGGGGAATAATTTC | CASSKTDRGNNF
TRBJ1-4 | TRBV7-8 | . | . | TGTGCCAGTAAAAACAGGGCTGGCGAAAAACTGTTTTTT | CASKNRAGEKLFF
TRBJ2-3 | TRBV7-3 | once | TRBD1 | TGTGCCAGCAGCACGCCGGGACAGGGTGGAGATACGCAGTATTTT | CASSTPGQGGDTQYF
TRBJ2-7 | TRBV5-1 | once | TRBD2 | TGCGCCAGCAGCTTGGATGGCCTAGCGGTCTACGAGCAGTACTTC | CASSLDGLAVYEQYF
TRBJ1-5 | TRBV28 | . | . | TGTGCCAGCACGTGGCGGGATGATCAGCCCCAGCATTTT | CASTWRDDQPQHF
TRBJ2-7 | TRBV4-2 | . | TRBD2 | TGTGCCAGCAGCCAAGCAGTATCGGGAGCGGGAGTATACGAGCAGTACTTC | CASSQAVSGAGVYEQYF
TRBJ1-2 | TRBV19 | once | TRBD1 | TGTGCCAGTAGGAAGGACAGGGCTTCGATGTTGTATGGCTACACCTTC | CASRKDRASMLYGYTF
TRBJ2-1 | TRBV2 | . | . | TGTGCCAGCAGTGGCTCAGGCCAGACCCCTTACAATGAGCAGTTCTTC | CASSGSGQTPYNEQFF
TRBJ2-6 | TRBV4-1 | . | TRBD2 | TGCGCCAGCAGCCAAGTGGCGGGGGTCTCTGGTGCCAACGTCCTGACTTTC | CASSQVAGVSGANVLTF